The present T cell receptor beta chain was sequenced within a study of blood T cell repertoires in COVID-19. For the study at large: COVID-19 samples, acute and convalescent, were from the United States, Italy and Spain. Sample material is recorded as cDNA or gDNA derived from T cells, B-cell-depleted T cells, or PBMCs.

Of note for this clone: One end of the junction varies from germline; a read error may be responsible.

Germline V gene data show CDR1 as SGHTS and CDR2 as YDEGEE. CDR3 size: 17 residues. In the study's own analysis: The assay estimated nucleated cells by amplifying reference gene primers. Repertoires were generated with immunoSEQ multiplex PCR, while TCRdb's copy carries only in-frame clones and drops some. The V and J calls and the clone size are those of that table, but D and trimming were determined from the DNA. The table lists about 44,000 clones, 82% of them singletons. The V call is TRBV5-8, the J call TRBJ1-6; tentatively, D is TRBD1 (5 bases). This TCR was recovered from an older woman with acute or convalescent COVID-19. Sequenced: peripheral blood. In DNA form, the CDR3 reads TGTACCAGCAGCTTGAGTTCAGGGAACGTACGGAATTCACCCCTCCACTTT. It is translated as CTSSLSSGNVRNSPLHF.